This T cell receptor (beta chain) was identified in a study of cytomegalovirus exposure and HLA in healthy donors. Study-wide findings and caveats: Analysis performed later showed TCR beta chains linked to HLA being more clonally expanded than equally common others. In a later analysis, at a false discovery rate of 0.05, 17,000 or so TCR beta sequences matched HLA alleles.

Both 60 Vbeta primers and 13 Jbeta primers went into the PCR. Sequencing was performed with immunoSEQ multiplex PCR; in TCRdb, only in-frame clones are kept and a portion is missing. Among about 95,000 clones, around three quarters were seen once, and the ten largest hold 4% to 5.5%. Donors counted as nominally healthy when sampled, yet unrecorded immune exposures were likely. The germline V gene encodes CDR1 GTSNPN and CDR2 SVGIG (reference sequence). The trim removed 0 bases at V and 4 bases at J, leaving 2 bases unmatched. The CDR3 has 13 amino acids. With respect to this clone: What it binds is unknown.

The receptor's source is a man aged 30 to 45 in good health and CMV-seropositive. The chain recombines TRBV30 with TRBJ2-7; TRBD1 aligns across 8 bases. Sequencing was done on a sample of PBMCs. CDR3 DNA: TGTGCCTGGAGTGTTGGGACAGGATACGAGCAGTACTTC. Residues: CAWSVGTGYEQYF.